This entry lists 8 T cell receptor beta chains sequenced from one sample in a study of T-cell memory formation after mild COVID-19. From the 5' RACE reads, TCRdb called clonotypes with MiXCR, one entry per CDR3 protein. The sample has fewer than 400,000 distinct CDR3 sequences, 10% to 15% seen once; the top ten hold 20% to 25%. The specimen was PBMCs or a T cell subset sorted from them (not recorded which). The receptors were gathered from a man younger than 35 who had mild COVID-19 (a few samples of this study predate the infection). Cell type and time point are not known.

The gene calls are TRBV12-3 or TRBV12-4 and TRBJ1-3; unclear D gene. V was clipped by 4 bases and J by 0 bases, with 10 bases between them. This CDR3 region has 15 residues. The CDR3 DNA sequence: TGTGCCAGCAGTTACAGAAGATACTCTGGAAACACCATATATTTT. Translating gives CASSYRRYSGNTIYF.

This clonotype was detected only a few times. The chain recombines TRBV5-1 with TRBJ2-2, with 9 bases aligning to TRBD1. The V and J ends lost 4 bases and 5 bases, in that order; junction bases with no gene match: 3. Germline V gene lookup returns CDR1 SGHRS and CDR2 YFSETQ. CDR3 size: 14 residues. CDR3 nucleotide sequence: TGCGCCAGCAGCGCGACAGGGGGGACCGGGGAGCTGTTTTTT. Its translation: CASSATGGTGELFF.

This clonotype has at least ten counts. The chain has TRBV27 and TRBJ2-7, with a tentative D call TRBD2 (6 bases). Germline CDR1 reads MNHEY; CDR2 reads SMNVEV (reference sequence). The V gene lost 5 bases and the J gene lost 3 bases, with 17 bases spanning the gap. The CDR3 consists of 15 residues. CDR3 nucleotide sequence: TGTGCCAGCAGTCAAAAGCCCGGGAGAGGCTACGAGCAGTACTTC. Translating it yields CASSQKPGRGYEQYF.

The chain joins TRBV6-5 to TRBJ1-1, with 8 nucleotides matching TRBD1. The junction had 4 bases not matched to a gene; V was cut back by 8 bases and J by 5 bases. CDR3 length: 12 amino acids. Germline V gene lookup returns CDR1 MNHEY and CDR2 SVGAGI. For the CDR3, the DNA is TGTGCCAGCGGACAGGGAGGGACTGAAGCTTTCTTT. Translated: CASGQGGTEAFF.

The gene calls are TRBV28 and TRBJ1-5, with 12 bases that match TRBD1. This CDR3 spans 18 amino acids. V gave up 6 bases and J gave up 0 bases; unmatched junction bases: 9. Germline V CDR1 and CDR2: MDHEN, SYDVKM. CDR3 protein: CASRDTGTGGLSNQPQHF. Here the CDR3 DNA reads TGTGCCAGCAGGGATACCGGGACAGGGGGCCTTAGCAATCAGCCCCAGCATTTT.

This clonotype was counted between two and nine times. The V and J genes are TRBV28 and TRBJ2-3, with D maybe TRBD2 (7 bases). Germline lookup yields CDR1 MDHEN and CDR2 SYDVKM. The CDR3 is 16 residues long. The germline V and J ends were trimmed by 8 bases and 5 bases, with 23 bases remaining between them. CDR3 DNA sequence: TGTGCCAGCCGTTCGCCCCGACGGGGGGCCGGAGATACGCAGTATTTT. Translation gives CASRSPRRGAGDTQYF.

This clonotype was detected a few times. The V and J genes are TRBV4-1 and TRBJ2-2; D perhaps matches TRBD1 (6 bases). This CDR3 spans 14 amino acids. The V end lost 5 bases, the J end lost 6 bases, and 13 bases lay between the germline ends. CDR1 is MGHRA and CDR2 is YSYEKL in the germline V gene. The CDR3 sequence: CASSSTGIPGELFF. CDR3 sequence (DNA): TGCGCCAGCAGCTCTACAGGGATTCCCGGGGAGCTGTTTTTT.

The J gene is TRBJ1-1, the V gene TRBV6-2 or TRBV6-3; D gene ambiguous. V shed 5 bases and J shed 4 bases, with 8 bases lying between them. The CDR3 consists of 12 residues. Germline loops: CDR1 MNHEY, CDR2 SVGEGT. In DNA, the CDR3 is TGTGCCAGCAGTCAAACCCCCACTGAAGCTTTCTTT. Translating gives CASSQTPTEAFF.